The source of this T cell receptor (beta chain) is a study of cytotoxic CD8 clonotypes in ibrutinib-treated CLL. General observations from the study: Sustained-remission and progressing patients were not sampled at matched times.

Some clones are missing from TCRdb's copy, which holds only in-frame ones; the method was immunoSEQ multiplex PCR. The sample contains about 24,000 clones, about four fifths of which appear only once. Roughly 2 micrograms of genomic DNA (from cryopreserved PBMCs) were used for TCR beta libraries. Deletions cut 3 bases from V and 5 bases from J, with 12 bases between. The CDR3 loop spans 14 amino acids. Looked up from germline, CDR1 is MNHNS and CDR2 is SASEGT. As to this clone: Its antigen is still unknown.

The TCR originated in a human donor with chronic lymphocytic leukemia. The chain recombines TRBV6-1 with TRBJ2-3; D is undetermined. The sample here was PBMCs, taken before ibrutinib treatment. The CDR3 DNA follows: TGTGCCAGCAGTGAGGTGGGCCAAGGAGATACGCAGTATTTT. Amino acid sequence: CASSEVGQGDTQYF.